The rows below give T cell receptor beta chains drawn from one sample of a study of shared clonotypes between healthy human individuals. The table came from immunoSEQ multiplex PCR; TCRdb's copy has only in-frame clones and leaves some out. The data show 2 million to 2.5 million clones, around 95% seen once. Sequencing used naive CD4+ T cells sorted from blood. The receptors were gathered from a man in his late teens or twenties in good health. Each CDR3 is given with its conserved first and last residue. The D gene is left open where the match is weak. Rows give clone size only sometimes, using once, few, many, or a class for an expanded clone.

clone size: once; V gene: TRBV5-1; CDR3 length: 19; D gene: TRBD1; J gene: TRBJ1-1; CDR3 protein: CASSLAGQGKGGLNTEAFF; CDR3 DNA: TGCGCCAGCAGCTTGGCCGGACAGGGGAAAGGGGGCCTAAACACTGAAGCTTTCTTT
clone size: NA; V gene: TRBV5-6; CDR3 length: 15; D gene: NA; J gene: TRBJ1-2; CDR3 protein: CASSLVSGVNYGYTF; CDR3 DNA: TGTGCCAGCAGCTTGGTGTCAGGGGTAAACTATGGCTACACCTTC
clone size: NA; V gene: TRBV18; CDR3 length: 16; D gene: TRBD1; J gene: TRBJ1-6; CDR3 protein: CASSAQGAIDNSPLHF; CDR3 DNA: TGTGCCAGCTCAGCACAGGGGGCCATCGATAATTCACCCCTCCACTTT
clone size: NA; V gene: TRBV30; CDR3 length: 12; D gene: NA; J gene: TRBJ2-7; CDR3 protein: CALAQSSYGQYF; CDR3 DNA: TGTGCCCTGGCCCAATCCTCCTACGGGCAGTACTTC
clone size: NA; V gene: TRBV5-1; CDR3 length: 16; D gene: NA; J gene: TRBJ1-1; CDR3 protein: CASSLGFTGVHTEAFF; CDR3 DNA: TGCGCCAGCAGCTTGGGATTCACCGGGGTCCACACTGAAGCTTTCTTT
clone size: NA; V gene: TRBV7-2; CDR3 length: 16; D gene: TRBD1; J gene: TRBJ1-5; CDR3 protein: CASSLALDRAHQPQHF; CDR3 DNA: TGTGCCAGCAGCTTAGCCCTGGACAGGGCGCATCAGCCCCAGCATTTT
clone size: NA; V gene: TRBV7-8; CDR3 length: 16; D gene: TRBD2; J gene: TRBJ2-7; CDR3 protein: CASSLASGRASYEQYF; CDR3 DNA: TGTGCCAGCAGCTTAGCGTCGGGGAGGGCCTCCTACGAGCAGTACTTC
clone size: NA; V gene: TRBV27; CDR3 length: 15; D gene: TRBD2; J gene: TRBJ2-1; CDR3 protein: CASRPGLAGYNEQFF; CDR3 DNA: TGTGCCAGCAGACCGGGACTAGCGGGATACAATGAGCAGTTCTTC
clone size: NA; V gene: TRBV6-6; CDR3 length: 14; D gene: TRBD2; J gene: TRBJ2-5; CDR3 protein: CASSPGTSTETQYF; CDR3 DNA: TGTGCCAGCAGCCCCGGGACTAGCACGGAGACCCAGTACTTC
clone size: NA; V gene: TRBV11-2; CDR3 length: 15; D gene: TRBD1; J gene: TRBJ2-7; CDR3 protein: CASSLTGVTVYEQYF; CDR3 DNA: TGTGCCAGCAGCCTGACAGGGGTAACCGTCTACGAGCAGTACTTC
clone size: NA; V gene: TRBV6-4; CDR3 length: 15; D gene: TRBD1; J gene: TRBJ2-2; CDR3 protein: CASSQGQGAGGELFF; CDR3 DNA: TGTGCCAGCAGCCAGGGACAGGGGGCCGGCGGGGAGCTGTTTTTT
clone size: NA; V gene: TRBV2; CDR3 length: 13; D gene: NA; J gene: TRBJ2-1; CDR3 protein: CASSGTILDEQFF; CDR3 DNA: TGTGCCAGCAGTGGGACTATACTCGATGAGCAGTTCTTC
clone size: NA; V gene: TRBV30; CDR3 length: 10; D gene: NA; J gene: TRBJ2-7; CDR3 protein: CAWARGEQYF; CDR3 DNA: TGTGCCTGGGCTAGGGGCGAGCAGTACTTC
clone size: NA; V gene: TRBV6-5; CDR3 length: 15; D gene: TRBD1; J gene: TRBJ1-2; CDR3 protein: CASRSEGTANYGYTF; CDR3 DNA: TGTGCCAGCAGAAGCGAGGGGACAGCTAACTATGGCTACACCTTC
clone size: NA; V gene: TRBV19; CDR3 length: 12; D gene: NA; J gene: TRBJ2-5; CDR3 protein: CASSNERITQYF; CDR3 DNA: TGTGCCAGTAGTAACGAAAGGATAACCCAGTACTTC
clone size: NA; V gene: TRBV5-1; CDR3 length: 12; D gene: TRBD1; J gene: TRBJ1-1; CDR3 protein: CASSLGTGGAFF; CDR3 DNA: TGCGCCAGCAGCTTGGGGACAGGGGGAGCTTTCTTT
clone size: NA; V gene: TRBV9; CDR3 length: 11; D gene: NA; J gene: TRBJ2-1; CDR3 protein: CASSVNNEQFF; CDR3 DNA: TGTGCCAGCAGCGTCAACAATGAGCAGTTCTTC
clone size: once; V gene: TRBV6-1; CDR3 length: 11; D gene: TRBD1; J gene: TRBJ1-1; CDR3 protein: CASRQGARTFF; CDR3 DNA: TGTGCCAGTAGACAGGGGGCGCGGACTTTCTTT
clone size: once; V gene: TRBV4-1; CDR3 length: 17; D gene: NA; J gene: TRBJ2-7; CDR3 protein: CASSRFLVAGPRDEQYF; CDR3 DNA: TGCGCCAGCAGCCGGTTTCTGGTGGCGGGACCCCGGGACGAGCAGTACTTC
clone size: NA; V gene: TRBV2; CDR3 length: 15; D gene: NA; J gene: TRBJ2-1; CDR3 protein: CASSEQGGINNEQFF; CDR3 DNA: TGTGCCAGCAGTGAGCAGGGCGGGATAAACAATGAGCAGTTCTTC
clone size: NA; V gene: TRBV4-2; CDR3 length: 17; D gene: NA; J gene: TRBJ2-7; CDR3 protein: CASSQDWSLALLREQYF; CDR3 DNA: TGTGCCAGCAGCCAAGATTGGAGTCTAGCACTCCTTCGCGAGCAGTACTTC
clone size: once; V gene: TRBV5-1; CDR3 length: 18; D gene: TRBD1; J gene: TRBJ1-6; CDR3 protein: CASSLDGQGLSYNSPLHF; CDR3 DNA: TGCGCCAGCAGCCTGGACGGACAGGGCCTCTCCTATAATTCACCCCTCCACTTT
clone size: NA; V gene: TRBV2; CDR3 length: 14; D gene: NA; J gene: TRBJ1-5; CDR3 protein: CASSEGARNQPQHF; CDR3 DNA: TGTGCCAGCAGTGAAGGTGCAAGAAATCAGCCCCAGCATTTT
clone size: NA; V gene: TRBV6-6; CDR3 length: 15; D gene: NA; J gene: TRBJ1-2; CDR3 protein: CASSRGMDGTYGYTF; CDR3 DNA: TGTGCCAGCAGTCGGGGGATGGACGGAACTTATGGCTACACCTTC
clone size: once; V gene: TRBV15; CDR3 length: 16; D gene: NA; J gene: TRBJ2-2; CDR3 protein: CATSRMGQSNTGELFF; CDR3 DNA: TGTGCCACCAGCAGGATGGGACAATCGAACACCGGGGAGCTGTTTTTT